The present T cell receptor (beta chain) was sequenced within a study of T-cell memory formation after mild COVID-19. Study context: The two donors had largely donor-specific TCR clusters.

This CDR3 contains 18 residues. CDR1 SGHRS and CDR2 YFSETQ come from the germline V gene. The ends lost 5 bases at V and 0 bases at J; junction bases unmatched: 7. Constant-segment-primed 5'RACE gave TCR alpha and TCR beta cDNA libraries with sample barcodes and UMIs. TCRdb re-analysed the 5' RACE reads in MiXCR, keeping a single row per CDR3 protein. The sample contains 400,000 to 500,000 distinct CDR3 sequences, 20% of which appear only once. The chain joins TRBV5-1 to TRBJ2-2, with TRBD2 matching over 13 bases. This receptor was taken from an adult woman who had mild COVID-19 (a few samples of this study predate the infection). Cell type and time point are not known. Material for sequencing was PBMCs or a T cell subset sorted from them (not recorded which). CDR3 bases: TGCGCCAGCAGGGCGCCCGGGACTAGCGGGACGAACACCGGGGAGCTGTTTTTT. Translating it yields CASRAPGTSGTNTGELFF.